This T cell receptor (beta chain) was sequenced during a study of cytomegalovirus exposure and HLA in healthy donors. General study points: Most observed TCR sequences were rare, whereas some public TCRs were detected in many donors.

Germline trimming cut 5 bases from V and 0 bases from J; bases unmatched to any gene: 13. The germline CDR1 and CDR2 sequences are SNHLY and FYNNEI. The CDR3 covers 19 residues. A note on this clone: Its specificity is unknown.

PCR involved 60 Vbeta and 13 Jbeta primers. Clones were sequenced by immunoSEQ multiplex PCR, and TCRdb holds only the in-frame ones, with some missing. The data contain about 130,000 clones, around four fifths of them seen just once; the ten biggest clones take up around 3%. Donors were ostensibly healthy at sampling, although undocumented immune exposures were probable. The receptor's source is a boy between 2 and 15 years old in good health and CMV-seronegative. The V call is TRBV2, the J call TRBJ1-4, with 9 bases lining up with TRBD1. Sequencing input: PBMCs. The CDR3 bases are TGTGCCAGCAGTCCCAATGGACAGGGGTTATGGGCAACTAATGAAAAACTGTTTTTT. It specifies CASSPNGQGLWATNEKLFF.